Listed here are 6 T cell receptor beta chains from one sample, sequenced in a study of blood T cells in healthy people across ages. With a J-beta primer mix and a sample-barcoded 5' primer, a second PCR ran about 7 to 11 cycles. TCRdb itself ran the 5' RACE reads through MiXCR, one entry per CDR3 protein. The sample includes about 730,000 distinct CDR3 sequences, more than 40% seen only once; the top ten take 20% to 25%. The specimen sequenced was blood. The receptors derive from a woman aged 60 to 75 in good health.

This clonotype came up a few times. The chain uses TRBV9 and TRBJ2-7; D is uncertain. V was shortened by 3 bases and J by 3 bases, with 7 bases between the two germline ends. This CDR3 has 12 amino acids. CDR1 is SGDLS and CDR2 is YYNGEE in the germline V gene. The CDR3, as DNA: TGTGCCAGCAGCGACGGATTCTACGAGCAGTACTTC. Translating it yields CASSDGFYEQYF.

The V call is TRBV20-1, the J call TRBJ2-1, with 9 nucleotides matching TRBD2. The V segment lost 3 bases and the J segment 1 base; nucleotides outside the gene matches: 7. This CDR3 region has 16 residues. Germline assignment: CDR1 DFQATT and CDR2 SNEGSKA (reference sequence). Here the CDR3 reads CSARPSGTPSYNEQFF. The CDR3 nucleotides are TGCAGTGCTAGGCCTAGCGGGACCCCTTCCTACAATGAGCAGTTCTTC.

The rearrangement uses TRBV6-2 or TRBV6-3 and TRBJ2-1; 7 nucleotides line up with TRBD2. CDR3 size: 14 residues. CDR1 is MNHEY, CDR2 SVGEGT, per germline. J lost 4 bases, V lost 5 bases, and 5 bases had no gene match. The DNA for the CDR3 is TGTGCCAGCAGTGGGACTAACCTATACAATGAGCAGTTCTTC. It specifies CASSGTNLYNEQFF.

In regard to this clonotype: This may arise from a read error, as a much more abundant clone is one base away. The chain employs TRBV15 and TRBJ2-5, with 11 positions matching TRBD1. CDR3 length equals 15 residues. Germline V CDR1 and CDR2: LNHNV, YYDKDF (reference sequence). V lost 4 bases to trimming and J lost 3 bases; unmatched junction nucleotides: 4. This CDR3 reads CATSTRTGGEETQYF. The CDR3 bases are TGTGCCACCAGCACCCGGACAGGGGGCGAAGAGACCCAGTACTTC.

The rearrangement joins TRBV18 to TRBJ2-7, with 9 nucleotides matching TRBD1. The CDR3 is 20 residues long. After removal of 3 bases from V and 7 bases from J, the junction contained 25 bases not matched to a gene. Germline CDR1 KGHSH, CDR2 LQKENI. The CDR3 DNA follows: TGTGCCAGCTCACCTAGAAGTCGCAGTCCTGACCAAACAGGGGGCGGTGAGCAGTACTTC. It yields the protein CASSPRSRSPDQTGGGEQYF.

In its sample, this clonotype was seen once. This chain connects TRBV13 to TRBJ1-2; 8 positions match TRBD1. V shed 5 bases and J 4 bases; nucleotides not matched to a gene: 15. The CDR3 totals 17 residues. Germline CDR1 reads PRHDT; CDR2 reads FYEKMQ (reference sequence). As DNA, the CDR3 is TGTGCCAGCAGCACTATCACCCCAGGGGGCAGTAGCTATGGCTACACCTTC. The encoded protein is CASSTITPGGSSYGYTF.